This TCR beta chain stems from a study of shared clonotypes between healthy human individuals. Notes on the study in general: Sampling included only blood; tissue repertoires likely differ.

CDR1 and CDR2 from the germline V gene are LNHNV and YYDKDF (reference sequence). Trimming removed 5 bases at V and 3 bases at J, with 17 bases between. The CDR3 is 15 amino acids. Profiling relied on immunoSEQ multiplex PCR, and the TCRdb table lists in-frame clones only, not all of them. The sample lists millions of clones, approximately 94% seen once, with more than 1.5% in the top ten. Turning to this clone: Its antigen is still unknown.

CD45RO negativity and positive selection for CCR7 defined naive CD8 cells, a population that excluded terminally differentiated effector memory CD45RA+ cells. Input material: naive CD8+ T cells from PBMCs. The source of this sequence is a man between 18 and 35 years old in good health. Some clones in this sample may be carry-over from other donors' samples. The genes are TRBV15 and TRBJ2-7; tentative D call: TRBD1 (5 bases). The CDR3 coding sequence is TGTGCCACCAGCCATGGGGATGGGGCGTACTACGAGCAGTACTTC. It is translated as CATSHGDGAYYEQYF.